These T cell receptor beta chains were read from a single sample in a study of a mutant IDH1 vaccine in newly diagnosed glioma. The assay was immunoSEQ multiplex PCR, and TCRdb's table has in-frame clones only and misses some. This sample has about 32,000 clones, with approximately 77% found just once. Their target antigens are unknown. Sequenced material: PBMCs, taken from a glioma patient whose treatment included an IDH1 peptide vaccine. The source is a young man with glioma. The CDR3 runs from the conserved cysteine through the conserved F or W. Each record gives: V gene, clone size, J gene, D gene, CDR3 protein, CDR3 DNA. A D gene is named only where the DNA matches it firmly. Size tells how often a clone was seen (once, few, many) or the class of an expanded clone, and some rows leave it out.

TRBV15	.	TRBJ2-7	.	CATSRVGNSYEQYF	TGTGCCACCAGCAGGGTGGGTAACTCCTACGAGCAGTACTTC
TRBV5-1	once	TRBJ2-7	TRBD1	CASSLSDRVSYEQYF	TGCGCCAGCAGCTTGTCCGACAGGGTCTCCTACGAGCAGTACTTC
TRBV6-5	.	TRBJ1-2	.	CASRPPGGHYGYTF	TGTGCCAGCAGACCCCCTGGGGGGCACTATGGCTACACCTTC
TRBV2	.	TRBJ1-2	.	CASSRQGNGYTF	TGTGCCAGCAGTCGGCAGGGGAATGGCTACACCTTC
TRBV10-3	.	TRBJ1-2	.	CATGEASYYGYTF	TGTGCCACTGGAGAGGCCTCCTACTATGGCTACACCTTC
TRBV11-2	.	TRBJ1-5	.	CASSLVRGDQPQHF	TGTGCCAGCAGCTTAGTGAGGGGCGATCAGCCCCAGCATTTT
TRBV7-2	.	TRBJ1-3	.	CASSSSGARGNTIYF	TGTGCCAGCAGCTCCTCGGGGGCGAGGGGAAACACCATATATTTT
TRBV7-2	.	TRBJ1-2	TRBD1	CASSAGGAGYGYTF	TGTGCCAGCAGCGCAGGGGGCGCGGGCTATGGCTACACCTTC
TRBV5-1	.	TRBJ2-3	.	CASSLGGGTDTQYF	TGCGCCAGCAGCTTGGGAGGGGGCACAGATACGCAGTATTTT
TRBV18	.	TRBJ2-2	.	CASSPATGELFF	TGTGCCAGCTCACCAGCGACCGGGGAGCTGTTTTTT
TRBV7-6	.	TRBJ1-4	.	CASSLGARGEKLFF	TGTGCCAGCAGCTTAGGGGCACGGGGTGAAAAACTGTTTTTT
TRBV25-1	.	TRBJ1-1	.	CASSVPGAGTEAFF	TGTGCCAGCAGTGTGCCAGGGGCCGGTACTGAAGCTTTCTTT
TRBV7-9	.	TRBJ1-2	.	CASSARDLNLGYTF	TGTGCCAGCAGCGCGCGGGATCTTAATCTTGGCTACACCTTC
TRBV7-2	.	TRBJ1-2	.	CASSLANYGYTF	TGTGCCAGCAGCTTAGCTAACTATGGCTACACCTTC
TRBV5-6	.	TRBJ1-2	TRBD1	CASSLGTGPHYGYTF	TGTGCCAGCAGCTTGGGGACAGGACCCCACTATGGCTACACCTTC
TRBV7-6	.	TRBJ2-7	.	CASSRSGLYEQYF	TGTGCCAGCAGCAGATCGGGACTCTACGAGCAGTACTTC
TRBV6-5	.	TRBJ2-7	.	CATPYGPVGQYF	TGTGCCACCCCTTACGGGCCCGTAGGGCAGTACTTC
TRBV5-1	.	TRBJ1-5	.	CASSLYRDQPQHF	TGCGCCAGCAGCCTTTACAGGGACCAGCCCCAGCATTTT
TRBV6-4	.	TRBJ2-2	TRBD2	CASSRTSGTIGELFF	TGTGCCAGCAGTCGGACTAGCGGGACTATCGGGGAGCTGTTTTTT
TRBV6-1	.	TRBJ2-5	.	CASSGGVTRAETQYF	TGTGCCAGCAGTGGGGGGGTCACTAGGGCAGAGACCCAGTACTTC
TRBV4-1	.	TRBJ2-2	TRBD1	CASNQGANTGELFF	TGCGCCAGTAACCAGGGGGCAAACACCGGGGAGCTGTTTTTT
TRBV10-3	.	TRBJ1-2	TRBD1	CAISNSDRVYGYTF	TGTGCCATATCAAACTCGGACAGGGTCTATGGCTACACCTTC
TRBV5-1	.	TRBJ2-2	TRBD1	CASSTGALGTGELFF	TGCGCCAGCAGCACAGGGGCCCTGGGGACCGGGGAGCTGTTTTTT
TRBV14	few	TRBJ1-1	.	CASSPALDRLEAFF	TGTGCCAGCAGCCCAGCCCTAGACAGGCTTGAAGCTTTCTTT
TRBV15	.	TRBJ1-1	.	CATSSRTVDTEAFF	TGTGCCACCAGCAGCCGGACGGTTGACACTGAAGCTTTCTTT
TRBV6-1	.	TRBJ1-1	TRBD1	CASSDATGGFTEAFF	TGTGCCAGCAGTGATGCGACAGGGGGCTTTACTGAAGCTTTCTTT
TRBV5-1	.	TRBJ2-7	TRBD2	CASSLATSGSLGEQYF	TGCGCCAGCAGCTTGGCGACTAGCGGGAGTTTGGGTGAGCAGTACTTC
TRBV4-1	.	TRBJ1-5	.	CASSQDKAGNQPQHF	TGCGCCAGCAGCCAAGATAAGGCAGGGAATCAGCCCCAGCATTTT
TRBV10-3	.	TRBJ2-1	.	CAISADGRGEQFF	TGTGCCATCAGTGCCGACGGGCGTGGTGAGCAGTTCTTC
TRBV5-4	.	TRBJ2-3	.	CASSGTNGRSTDTQYF	TGTGCCAGCAGCGGTACAAATGGGCGGAGCACAGATACGCAGTATTTT
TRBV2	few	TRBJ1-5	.	CASDWGGNQPQHF	TGTGCCAGCGACTGGGGCGGCAATCAGCCCCAGCATTTT
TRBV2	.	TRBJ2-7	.	CASSEVHSDHEQYF	TGCGCCAGCAGTGAAGTGCATTCGGACCACGAGCAGTACTTC
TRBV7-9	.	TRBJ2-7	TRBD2	CASSPTGGRVEAEQYF	TGTGCCAGCAGCCCGACGGGCGGGAGAGTTGAAGCCGAGCAGTACTTC
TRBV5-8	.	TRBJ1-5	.	CASSLALYREPNQPQHF	TGTGCCAGCAGCTTAGCCTTATACAGGGAACCGAATCAGCCCCAGCATTTT
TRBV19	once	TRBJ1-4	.	CASSIGASGTAINEKLFF	TGTGCCAGTAGTATAGGGGCCTCGGGGACGGCCATTAATGAAAAACTGTTTTTT
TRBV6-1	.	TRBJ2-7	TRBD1	CASSVPGQGDNEQYF	TGTGCCAGCAGCGTCCCGGGACAGGGCGACAACGAGCAGTACTTC
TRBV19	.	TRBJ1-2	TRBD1	CASSWGDRVKGYTF	TGTGCCAGTAGTTGGGGAGACAGGGTCAAAGGCTACACCTTC
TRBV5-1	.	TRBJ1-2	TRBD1	CASSFTGQRDGYTF	TGCGCCAGCAGCTTTACGGGACAGAGGGACGGCTACACCTTC
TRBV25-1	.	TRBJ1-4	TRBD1	CASTNRGLGNEKLFF	TGTGCCAGCACAAACAGGGGGCTTGGTAATGAAAAACTGTTTTTT
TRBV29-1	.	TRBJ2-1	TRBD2	CSVVGGGYRGLTYNEQFF	TGCAGCGTTGTTGGGGGAGGATATCGGGGACTAACCTACAATGAGCAGTTCTTC
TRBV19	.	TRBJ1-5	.	CASSAPTGDYFYSNQPQHF	TGTGCCAGTAGTGCCCCGACAGGCGACTATTTCTATAGCAATCAGCCCCAGCATTTT
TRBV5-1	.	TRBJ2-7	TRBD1	CASSRQGDYEQYF	TGCGCCAGCAGCCGACAGGGGGACTACGAGCAGTACTTC
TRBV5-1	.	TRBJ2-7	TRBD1	CASRSGTGAYEQYF	TGCGCCAGCAGGTCCGGGACAGGCGCCTACGAGCAGTACTTC
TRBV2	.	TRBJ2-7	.	CAGGRGYEQYF	TGTGCCGGAGGAAGGGGGTACGAGCAGTACTTC
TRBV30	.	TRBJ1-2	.	CAWSVGLSGGYTF	TGTGCCTGGAGTGTTGGGCTTTCGGGGGGCTACACCTTC
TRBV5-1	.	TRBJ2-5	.	CASSLVVRTQETQYF	TGCGCCAGCAGCTTGGTAGTCAGAACACAAGAGACCCAGTACTTC
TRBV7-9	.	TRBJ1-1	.	CASSHEFHTEAFF	TGTGCCAGCAGCCATGAATTCCACACTGAAGCTTTCTTT